This T cell receptor beta chain was sequenced for a study of T cell repertoires in cytomegalovirus infection. Study-level points and caveats: Ex vivo responses were dominated by HLA-C-restricted CMV-specific TCR beta clonotypes. The study identified carriers of CMV plus the relevant HLA from cumulative public TCR beta family frequency.

In this sample, this clonotype turned up many times. Its antigen is not identified. Via MiXCR, TCRdb re-called the reads, giving one row per CDR3 protein. The data show approximately 70,000 distinct CDR3 sequences, 4% seen once. The CDR3 runs 14 residues. From germline, CDR1 is MNHEY and CDR2 SVGEGT. V gave up 4 bases and J gave up 4 bases, with 12 bases separating them. This chain joins TRBV6-2 or TRBV6-3 and TRBJ2-3; D remains unclear. Sequencing was done on a sample of PBMCs. This sequence was found in a human donor in good health (CMV status not recorded). Some clones in this sample may be carry-over from other donors' samples. CDR3 sequence reads: CASSFSTSSDTQYF. DNA for the CDR3: TGTGCCAGCAGTTTCTCGACTTCTTCAGATACGCAGTATTTT.